Listed below are T cell receptor beta chains from one sample, sequenced in a study of neoadjuvant nivolumab and ipilimumab in lung cancer. Here immunoSEQ multiplex PCR was the method, and the copy in TCRdb shows in-frame clones only, minus some. Among 8,000 to 10,000 clones listed, 60% to 85% were seen once. The sample here was tumor tissue, taken after neoadjuvant nivolumab, alone or with ipilimumab, at or shortly before surgery. All receptors derive from an adult with non-small cell lung cancer. Each CDR3 is given with its conserved first and last residue. A D gene is named only where the DNA matches it firmly. Size tells how often a clone was seen (once, few, many) or the class of an expanded clone, and some rows leave it out.

NA,NA,TRBV6-1,TRBJ1-5,CASSVGDGGEWPQHF,TGTGCCAGCAGTGTAGGGGACGGTGGGGAATGGCCCCAGCATTTT
NA,NA,TRBV18,TRBJ2-7,CASSPGRSYEQYF,TGTGCCAGCTCACCGGGGAGGTCCTACGAGCAGTACTTC
TRBD2,NA,TRBV7-2,TRBJ2-7,CASSLEGLAVYEQYF,TGTGCCAGCAGCTTAGAGGGACTAGCGGTCTACGAGCAGTACTTC
NA,few,TRBV15,TRBJ1-1,CATSRARGRYTEAFF,TGTGCCACCAGCAGAGCCCGGGGGAGATACACTGAAGCTTTCTTT
NA,few,TRBV11-1,TRBJ1-1,CASSLNRETEAFF,TGTGCCAGCAGCTTAAACAGGGAAACTGAAGCTTTCTTT
NA,NA,TRBV4-1,TRBJ1-4,CASSQVPNDEKLFF,TGCGCCAGCAGCCAAGTTCCCAACGACGAAAAACTGTTTTTT
NA,NA,TRBV14,TRBJ2-6,CASSQEVRLALTF,TGTGCCAGCAGCCAAGAAGTTAGGCTGGCCCTGACTTTC
TRBD1,NA,TRBV5-1,TRBJ1-1,CASSKQGDTEAFF,TGCGCCAGCAGCAAACAGGGGGACACTGAAGCTTTCTTT
TRBD1,NA,TRBV7-2,TRBJ2-7,CASSFMRGQQYF,TGTGCCAGCAGCTTTATGAGGGGGCAGCAGTACTTC
TRBD1,NA,TRBV7-6,TRBJ1-5,CASTRVGQGAQPQHF,TGTGCCAGCACCCGAGTGGGGCAGGGGGCTCAGCCCCAGCATTTT
TRBD1,few,TRBV7-2,TRBJ1-3,CASSSGQIGNTIYF,TGTGCCAGCAGTTCGGGACAGATTGGAAACACCATATATTTT
TRBD1,NA,TRBV11-2,TRBJ1-2,CASSLPKGQPGKTF,TGTGCCAGCAGCCTCCCTAAGGGACAGCCCGGTAAAACCTTC
NA,NA,TRBV6-1,TRBJ2-4,CASSEATAKNIQYF,TGTGCCAGCAGTGAAGCGACAGCCAAAAACATTCAGTACTTC
NA,few,TRBV7-9,TRBJ1-2,CASSSTRGSYTF,TGTGCCAGCAGCTCAACCAGGGGATCCTACACCTTC
NA,NA,TRBV4-3,TRBJ1-4,CASSRTAGEEKLFF,TGCGCCAGCAGCCGGACAGCGGGGGAAGAAAAACTGTTTTTT
TRBD1,NA,TRBV6-1,TRBJ1-4,CASSGYRGSATNEKLFF,TGTGCCAGCAGTGGGTACAGGGGTAGTGCAACTAATGAAAAACTGTTTTTT
NA,NA,TRBV5-1,TRBJ2-5,CASSLAGIKQETQYF,TGCGCCAGCAGCTTGGCCGGGATAAAACAAGAGACCCAGTACTTC
NA,NA,TRBV7-3,TRBJ2-2,CASSASTNTGELFF,TGTGCCAGCAGCGCCAGCACGAACACCGGGGAGCTGTTTTTT
NA,NA,TRBV28,TRBJ1-4,CASSKPPGLLFEKLFF,TGTGCCAGCAGTAAACCACCGGGACTCCTCTTTGAAAAACTGTTTTTT
NA,NA,TRBV10-3,TRBJ1-5,CAISESIWDSQPQHF,TGTGCCATCAGTGAGTCTATATGGGATTCTCAGCCCCAGCATTTT
TRBD1,NA,TRBV11-2,TRBJ2-2,CASSRDRVGSGELFF,TGTGCCAGCAGCCGGGACAGGGTAGGGTCCGGGGAGCTGTTTTTT
TRBD2,NA,TRBV5-1,TRBJ2-1,CASRTGTSGFFGSYNEQFF,TGCGCCAGCAGAACAGGGACTAGCGGCTTCTTTGGGTCCTACAATGAGCAGTTCTTC
NA,NA,TRBV11-1,TRBJ1-4,CASSLDGEKLFF,TGTGCCAGCAGCTTAGATGGTGAAAAACTGTTTTTT
NA,NA,TRBV6-6,TRBJ1-2,CASSAQDAYGYTF,TGTGCCAGCAGTGCCCAGGACGCCTATGGCTACACCTTC
NA,NA,TRBV29-1,TRBJ2-7,CSVRESGYEQYF,TGCAGCGTCCGCGAATCGGGGTACGAGCAGTACTTC
TRBD1,NA,TRBV11-2,TRBJ1-5,CASSLCTDRYSNQPQHF,TGTGCCAGCAGCTTATGCACGGACAGGTACAGCAATCAGCCCCAGCATTTT
NA,NA,TRBV9,TRBJ1-1,CASSVAAQNTEAFF,TGTGCCAGCAGCGTAGCGGCACAGAACACTGAAGCTTTCTTT
NA,NA,TRBV18,TRBJ2-5,CASSPGRYPAVGETQYF,TGTGCCAGCTCACCGGGCCGGTACCCCGCGGTGGGGGAGACCCAGTACTTC
NA,few,TRBV20-1,TRBJ2-1,CSIERVAEQFF,TGCAGTATAGAGCGGGTCGCGGAGCAGTTCTTC